Listed below are T cell receptor beta chains from one sample, sequenced in a study of blood T cell repertoires in COVID-19. Data came from immunoSEQ multiplex PCR; TCRdb stores just in-frame clones and leaves some out. In the table there are over 130,000 clones, roughly 84% of which are singletons. Sequencing used PBMCs or T cells enriched from blood (not recorded which). The receptors here all came from a man in his fifties or sixties in a cohort exposed to, infected with or recovered from COVID-19 (not recorded which). The CDR3 runs from the conserved cysteine through the conserved F or W. A D gene is named only where the DNA matches it firmly. Only some rows state a clone size, as once, few, many or a class for expanded clones.

J gene	V gene	D gene	clone size	CDR3 protein	CDR3 DNA
TRBJ1-5	TRBV4-2	-	-	CASSKALQGNQPQHF	TGTGCCAGCAGCAAAGCCCTACAGGGTAACCAGCCCCAGCATTTT
TRBJ1-2	TRBV30	-	-	CAWWDLANYGYTF	TGTGCCTGGTGGGACTTAGCTAACTATGGCTACACCTTC
TRBJ1-5	TRBV5-6	-	-	CASSLAGGQNQPQHF	TGTGCCAGCAGCTTGGCTGGGGGCCAGAATCAGCCCCAGCATTTT
TRBJ1-1	TRBV3-1/TRBV3-2	-	once	CASSAQSRTEAFF	TGTGCCAGCAGCGCCCAGTCACGAACTGAAGCTTTCTTT
TRBJ1-3	TRBV18	-	-	CASSLTGIGNTIYF	TGTGCCAGCTCGCTAACAGGGATTGGAAACACCATATATTTT
TRBJ1-5	TRBV6-2/TRBV6-3	-	-	CASSRMTGDSNQPQHF	TGTGCCAGCAGCCGTATGACAGGAGATAGCAATCAGCCCCAGCATTTT
TRBJ1-4	TRBV19	-	few	CASSTGINEKLFF	TGTGCCAGTAGTACAGGCATTAATGAAAAACTGTTTTTT
TRBJ2-5	TRBV10-3	TRBD2	-	CAIRDPAVASGSQETQYF	TGTGCCATCAGGGATCCGGCTGTAGCTAGCGGGAGTCAAGAGACCCAGTACTTC
TRBJ2-7	TRBV6-5	TRBD1	-	CASSYATGTLYEQYF	TGTGCCAGCAGTTACGCGACAGGGACCCTCTACGAGCAGTACTTC
TRBJ2-3	TRBV27	-	-	CASSSGTHFTDTQYF	TGTGCCAGCAGCTCCGGGACACATTTCACAGATACGCAGTATTTT
TRBJ1-2	TRBV30	-	-	CAWSVSPSDGYTF	TGTGCCTGGAGTGTAAGCCCATCGGATGGCTACACCTTC
TRBJ1-2	TRBV30	TRBD1	-	CAWSVGQGLINTF	TGTGCCTGGAGTGTCGGACAGGGGCTAATTAACACCTTC
TRBJ2-3	TRBV4-1	TRBD2	-	CASSQVMTSGTQDTQYF	TGCGCCAGCAGCCAAGTAATGACTAGCGGGACGCAAGATACGCAGTATTTT
TRBJ2-7	TRBV3-1/TRBV3-2	TRBD2	few	CASSQGTSGSSYEQYF	TGTGCCAGCAGCCAGGGGACTAGCGGGAGCTCCTACGAGCAGTACTTC
TRBJ2-3	TRBV15	-	-	CATSPTGLDTQYF	TGTGCCACCAGCCCGACTGGCTTGGATACGCAGTATTTT
TRBJ2-7	TRBV7-9	TRBD1	-	CASSRVGQGSYEQYF	TGTGCCAGCAGCCGGGTGGGACAGGGGTCCTACGAGCAGTACTTC
TRBJ2-7	TRBV11-2	TRBD2	few	CASSLGRTSGSQSYEQYF	TGTGCCAGCAGCTTAGGGAGGACTAGCGGGAGTCAGTCCTACGAGCAGTACTTC
TRBJ2-3	TRBV28	-	once	CASLSTRDTQYF	TGTGCCAGCCTAAGCACCAGGGATACGCAGTATTTT
TRBJ2-5	TRBV6-1	TRBD2	-	CASSEVAGLAGKETQYF	TGTGCCAGCAGTGAAGTGGCCGGCCTAGCGGGGAAGGAGACCCAGTACTTC
TRBJ2-1	TRBV19	-	-	CASSRLATSSYNEQFF	TGTGCCAGTAGTAGGCTAGCTACTAGCTCCTACAATGAGCAGTTCTTC